This T cell receptor beta chain was documented in a study of T cell responses to AZD1222 COVID-19 vaccine (dated by TCRdb to the early 2020s). With regard to the full study: Because spike-specific TCR depth and breadth did not differ between the two schedules, AZD1222 recipients who got a second dose at roughly 4 weeks were pooled with those who got a second dose at roughly 12 weeks. A total of more than 230 trial participants underwent TCR sequencing, of whom about 210 had received two doses of AZD1222 and approximately 25 had received two doses of the MenACWY control vaccine. Trial participants were enrolled by age into 18-55, 56-69 and 70-plus year subgroups, with roughly 160, 29 and 62 TCR-sequenced participants respectively. The paper's findings and limits, for the study overall: Conclusions about previously exposed vaccinees were limited because only a handful of AZD1222 recipients were SARS-CoV-2 seropositive at baseline. Spike-specific TCR breadth and depth rose significantly after two AZD1222 doses compared with day 0 and with MenACWY recipients. Because no day 14 peak-response samples were available, the repertoires could be characterized only after the peak T cell response. The 56-69-year group was small, and its depth increase did not reach significance, likely because of low power. The whole spike protein was spanned by vaccine-associated CD4 TCRs, and dominant responses were seen in regions 160-218 and 743-854. Reportedly, almost half of the unique spike-specific TCRs recognized epitopes lying outside the regions that are mutated in the B.1.351 and B.1.1.7 variants. Most participants were white British and females outnumbered males, and the authors suggested that clonal diversity may have been underestimated.

For CDR1 and CDR2, the germline V gene (reference sequence) lists MNHEY and SMNVEV. Deletion took 5 bases off V and 8 bases off J, with a span of 15 bases between the germline ends. Including cysteine and phenylalanine, the CDR3 has 13 amino acids. CDR3 DNA is the only sequence kept; it has 39 bases, read in frame from the first base. This sample's time point label indicates: baseline before first vaccination. Vaccinee samples came from UK trials COV001 and COV002, including a single-blind randomized controlled phase 2/3 trial of AZD1222 (ChAdOx1 nCoV-19) in healthy adults. For TCRbeta chain sequencing, PBMC samples were collected from trial participants at day 0 and at day 28 after the second dose. In the case of this clone: Which antigen it targets is not known. No per-base quality is available; no much larger clone lies one base away.

The CDR3 regions of human TCRbeta chains were analyzed by immunosequencing. The authors' analysis ran thus. Repertoire TCRs were checked for matches against a reference library of SARS-CoV-2-specific TCRs that had been generated using the MIRA antigen-specificity platform. Breadth was defined as the fraction of unique TCRs that were SARS-CoV-2-associated, and depth was defined as the fraction of total T cells that were SARS-CoV-2-associated. Each spike-specific TCR was assigned to its reactive spike region and to a CD4 or CD8 class using the MIRA data. Log10-transformed breadth and depth values were compared by one-way ANOVA with Sidak's multiple comparisons tests. TCRdb's version of the immuneACCESS table is confined to in-frame rearrangements and falls short of the full clone set. An unresolved V gene accounts for under half of the shortfall where checked; the remainder is of unknown origin. The V and J calls and clone size come from that table; D and trimming were worked out from the DNA. For this sample there are approximately 150,000 clones; around 90% appear just once. The top ten hold 1.2% to 1.5% of the sample.

This TCR derives from an adult in good health. The rearranged chain carries TRBV27 and TRBJ1-1; possibly the D gene is TRBD1, per 5 matching bases. Sequencing was performed on peripheral blood, taken on day 0 of AZD1222 vaccination. The CDR3 sequence is CASSLPGQEEAFF. The base sequence is TGTGCCAGCAGTCTCCCAGGGCAAGAGGAAGCTTTCTTT.